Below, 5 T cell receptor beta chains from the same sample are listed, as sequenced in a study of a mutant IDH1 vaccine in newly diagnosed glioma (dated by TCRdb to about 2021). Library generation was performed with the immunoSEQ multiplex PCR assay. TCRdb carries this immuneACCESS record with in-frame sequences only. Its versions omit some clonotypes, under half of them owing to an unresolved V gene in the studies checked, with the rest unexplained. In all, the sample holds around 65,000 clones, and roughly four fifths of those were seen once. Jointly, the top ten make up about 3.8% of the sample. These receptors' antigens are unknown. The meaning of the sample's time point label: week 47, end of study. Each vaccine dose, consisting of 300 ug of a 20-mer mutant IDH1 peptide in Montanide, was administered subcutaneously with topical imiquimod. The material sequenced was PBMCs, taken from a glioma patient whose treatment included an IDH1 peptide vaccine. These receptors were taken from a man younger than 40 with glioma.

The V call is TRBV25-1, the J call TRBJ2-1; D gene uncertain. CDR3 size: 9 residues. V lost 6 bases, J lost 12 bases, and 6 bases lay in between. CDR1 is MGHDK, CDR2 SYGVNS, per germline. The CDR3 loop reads CASRGWQFF. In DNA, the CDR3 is TGTGCCAGCAGAGGTTGGCAGTTCTTC.

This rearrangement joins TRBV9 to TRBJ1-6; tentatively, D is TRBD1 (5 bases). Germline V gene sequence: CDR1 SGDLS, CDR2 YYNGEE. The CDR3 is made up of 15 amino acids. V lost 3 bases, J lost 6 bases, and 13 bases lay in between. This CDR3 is CASSADVGLNSPLHF. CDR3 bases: TGTGCCAGCAGCGCAGACGTGGGACTTAATTCACCCCTCCACTTT. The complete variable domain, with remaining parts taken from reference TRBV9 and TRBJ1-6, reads DSGVTQTPKHLITATGQRVTLRCSPRSGDLSVYWYQQSLDQGLQFLIQYYNGEERAKGNILERFSAQQFPDLHSELNLSSLELGDSALYFCASSADVGLNSPLHFGNGTRLTVT.

CDR3 in amino acids: CASSLAGGRYGYTF. The CDR3 DNA sequence: TGCGCCAGCAGCTTGGCAGGCGGAAGATATGGCTACACCTTC. J is TRBJ1-2 and V is TRBV5-1; no clear D gene. CDR1 is SGHRS, CDR2 YFSETQ, per germline. This CDR3 spans 14 amino acids. Trimming took 0 bases from V and 5 from J, leaving 11 bases between them.

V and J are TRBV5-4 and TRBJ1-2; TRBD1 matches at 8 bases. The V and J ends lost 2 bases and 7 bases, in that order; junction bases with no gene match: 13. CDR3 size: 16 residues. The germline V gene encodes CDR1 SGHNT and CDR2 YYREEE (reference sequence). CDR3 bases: TGTGCCAGCAGCTTCCCAGACAGGGGCGTTTACGGTGGCTACACCTTC. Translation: CASSFPDRGVYGGYTF.

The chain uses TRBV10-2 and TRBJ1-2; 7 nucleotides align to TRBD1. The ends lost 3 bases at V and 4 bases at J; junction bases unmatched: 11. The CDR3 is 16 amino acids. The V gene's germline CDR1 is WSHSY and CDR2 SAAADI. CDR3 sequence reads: CASSERQGGFGYGYTF. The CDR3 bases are TGCGCCAGCAGTGAACGACAGGGTGGGTTTGGCTATGGCTACACCTTC.